The rows below give T cell receptor beta chains drawn from one sample of a study of CXCR3-negative and CXCR3-positive naive CD8 T cells. TCRdb re-called the 5' RACE reads, yielding one record per CDR3 amino acid sequence without DNA. The sample totals 55,000 to 75,000 distinct CDR3 sequences. Sequencing used naive CXCR3+ CD8+ T cells from blood. The receptor source for this set is a human donor in good health. Some clones in this sample may be carry-over from other donors' samples. Each CDR3 is given with its conserved first and last residue.

J	V	CDR3
TRBJ2-7	TRBV18	CASSPGLLNSYEQYF
TRBJ1-2	TRBV28	CASSRRDTINYGYTF
TRBJ2-3	TRBV2	CASSETTPSFTGTTQYF
TRBJ1-6	TRBV20-1	CSASSGPARPPLHF
TRBJ1-5	TRBV7-9	CASSSKGAYQPQHF
TRBJ2-1	TRBV19	CASSIITSGEQFF
TRBJ2-1	TRBV25-1	CASTGSYNEQFF
TRBJ2-7	TRBV29-1	CSVGGHGYEQYF
TRBJ2-5	TRBV6-5	CASSYSRGREQTQYF
TRBJ2-5	TRBV7-3	CASSLTGWGGETQYF
TRBJ2-7	TRBV20-1	CSARPHSRLLTSSYEQYF
TRBJ2-5	TRBV29-1	CSVEVVRGVQETQYF
TRBJ2-7	TRBV12-3/TRBV12-4	CASSIDRSTYEQYF
TRBJ2-1	TRBV7-2	CASSLDRSRFIYNEQFF
TRBJ2-1	TRBV12-3/TRBV12-4	CASSLFAGQSSYNEQFF
TRBJ1-6	TRBV28	CASSKSGFMASPLHF
TRBJ2-7	TRBV23-1	CASTGTENSYEQYF
TRBJ1-1	TRBV7-3	CACSQDGGGTEAFF
TRBJ2-3	TRBV6-1	CASKELAASTDTQYF
TRBJ2-7	TRBV7-2	CASSYWGQGSYEQYF
TRBJ2-4	TRBV7-9	CASSLEEKNIQYF
TRBJ2-1	TRBV28	CASSFGTSPGLNEQFF
TRBJ2-5	TRBV4-2	CASSGLEETQYF
TRBJ2-7	TRBV6-2/TRBV6-3	CASSYWDRAHEQYF
TRBJ2-2	TRBV7-7	CASSLNLGQNTGELFF
TRBJ2-3	TRBV20-1	CSAIGRLRTDTQYF
TRBJ1-2	TRBV29-1	CSVERGQGYNYGYTF
TRBJ1-2	TRBV11-1	CATEQGARRTPTYGYTF
TRBJ1-1	TRBV11-2	CASISPFSENAEAFF
TRBJ2-2	TRBV11-2	CASSLERTSPTGELFF
TRBJ2-2	TRBV4-3	CASSGRNTGELFF
TRBJ1-1	TRBV12-3/TRBV12-4	CASSSGAASLF
TRBJ2-7	TRBV27	CASSLSVDHEQYF
TRBJ2-4	TRBV20-1	CSAIRAVGEDNIQYF
TRBJ2-7	TRBV6-6	CASSGPGQANPSSYEQYF
TRBJ2-3	TRBV7-9	CASTLGPSYTDTQYF
TRBJ2-6	TRBV29-1	CSVEDRRTGANVLTF
TRBJ2-1	TRBV23-1	CASAPCDRGTYNEQFF
TRBJ2-1	TRBV12-3/TRBV12-4	CASRVISSYNEQFF
TRBJ2-5	TRBV29-1	CSVEDWGRARPETQYF
TRBJ2-7	TRBV29-1	CSVEDGLSYEQYF
TRBJ2-1	TRBV28	CASSLRGTSWDPEQFF
TRBJ2-7	TRBV29-1	CSVLGIGAASYEQYF
TRBJ2-7	TRBV7-3	CASPPRDSSYEQYF